The clone carrying this TCR beta chain occurred once. Its matching antigen is unknown. The assay used was immunoSEQ (version v3.0), run at survey level. Method: immunoSEQ multiplex PCR; TCRdb's copy keeps in-frame clones and lacks some. The sample has about 28,000 clones; 70% to 90% are singletons. These data come from a study of long-term antiretroviral therapy in people with HIV. The study, taken as a whole, reports: Repertoires with HIV possessed tighter CDR3 length spans than those of controls. Viral resistance, ART adherence and therapy changes all lacked available data.

The CDR3 length is 13 residues. Trimming left V 3 bases short and J 0 bases short, with 7 bases between. The germline CDR1 and CDR2 sequences are SGHTS and YDEGEE. Specimen: unsorted PBMCs, collected 3 years after starting antiretroviral therapy. The sequence was obtained from a man in his forties or fifties with HIV. The chain recombines TRBV5-8 with TRBJ2-7; D is undetermined. The CDR3 loop reads CASSSEYSYEQYF. In DNA, the CDR3 is TGTGCCAGCAGCTCGGAATACTCCTACGAGCAGTACTTC.